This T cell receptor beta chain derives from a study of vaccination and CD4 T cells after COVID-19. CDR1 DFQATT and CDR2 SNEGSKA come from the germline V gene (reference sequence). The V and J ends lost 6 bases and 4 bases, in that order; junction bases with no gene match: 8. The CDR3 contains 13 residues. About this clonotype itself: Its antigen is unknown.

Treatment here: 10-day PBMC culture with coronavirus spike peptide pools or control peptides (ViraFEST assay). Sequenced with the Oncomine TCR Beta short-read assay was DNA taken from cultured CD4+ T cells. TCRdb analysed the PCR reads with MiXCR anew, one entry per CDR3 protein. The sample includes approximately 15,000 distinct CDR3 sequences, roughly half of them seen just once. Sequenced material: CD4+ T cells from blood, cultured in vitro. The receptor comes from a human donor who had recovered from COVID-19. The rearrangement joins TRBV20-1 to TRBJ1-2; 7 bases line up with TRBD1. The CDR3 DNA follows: TGCAGTGCCAGCCACAGGGGCTTCTATGGCTACACCTTC. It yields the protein CSASHRGFYGYTF.